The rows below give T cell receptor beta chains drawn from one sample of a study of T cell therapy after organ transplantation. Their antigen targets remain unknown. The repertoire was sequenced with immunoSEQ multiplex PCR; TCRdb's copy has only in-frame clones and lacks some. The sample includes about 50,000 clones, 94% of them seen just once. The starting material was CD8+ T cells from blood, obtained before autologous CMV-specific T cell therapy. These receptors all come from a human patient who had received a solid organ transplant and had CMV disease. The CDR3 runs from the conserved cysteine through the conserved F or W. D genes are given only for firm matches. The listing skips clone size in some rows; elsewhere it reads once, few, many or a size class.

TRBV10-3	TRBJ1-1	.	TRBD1	CAISGRQGEEGVNTEAFF	TGTGCCATCAGTGGTCGACAGGGAGAAGAGGGGGTGAACACTGAAGCTTTCTTT
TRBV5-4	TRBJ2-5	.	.	CASSLVGETQYF	TGTGCCAGCAGCTTGGTTGGGGAGACCCAGTACTTC
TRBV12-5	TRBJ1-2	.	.	CASGQPNVNYGYTF	TGTGCTAGTGGTCAACCAAACGTTAACTATGGCTACACCTTC
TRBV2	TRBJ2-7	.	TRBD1	CASSEAGRTGSYEQYF	TGTGCCAGCAGTGAAGCTGGCCGGACAGGGTCCTACGAGCAGTACTTC
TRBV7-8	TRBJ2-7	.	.	CASSRTAKSSYEQYF	TGTGCCAGCAGCCGGACAGCCAAGAGCTCCTACGAGCAGTACTTC
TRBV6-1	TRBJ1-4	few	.	CASSELPTGGKLFF	TGTGCCAGCAGTGAACTACCAACGGGGGGAAAACTGTTTTTT
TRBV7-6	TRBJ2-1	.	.	CASSPRAGSSYNEQFF	TGTGCCAGCAGCCCCCGGGCGGGTAGCTCCTACAATGAGCAGTTCTTC
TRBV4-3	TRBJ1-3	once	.	CASSQELVLGNTIYF	TGCGCCAGCAGCCAAGAACTTGTGTTGGGAAACACCATATATTTT
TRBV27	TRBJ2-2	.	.	CASSLRARTGELFF	TGTGCCAGCAGTTTGCGGGCCAGAACCGGGGAGCTGTTTTTT
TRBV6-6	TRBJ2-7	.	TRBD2	CASSYSIAGAGEQYF	TGTGCCAGCAGTTACTCGATAGCGGGGGCGGGAGAGCAGTACTTC
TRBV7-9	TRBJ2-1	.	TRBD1	CASSPPPEDRRYNEQFF	TGTGCCAGCAGCCCTCCCCCTGAGGACAGGAGATACAATGAGCAGTTCTTC
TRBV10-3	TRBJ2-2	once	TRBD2	CAISESRGLAGRRGTGELFF	TGTGCCATCAGTGAGTCTAGAGGACTAGCCGGGCGGCGGGGGACCGGGGAGCTGTTTTTT
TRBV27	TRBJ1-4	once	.	CASSLGAGGGEKLFF	TGTGCCAGCAGTTTAGGGGCCGGTGGGGGAGAAAAACTGTTTTTT
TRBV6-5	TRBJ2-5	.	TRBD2	CASSSMTSGVQETQYF	TGTGCCAGCAGTTCGATGACTAGCGGGGTACAAGAGACCCAGTACTTC
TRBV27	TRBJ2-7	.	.	CASGEPRTAADEQYF	TGTGCCAGCGGGGAGCCCAGGACCGCCGCCGACGAGCAGTACTTC
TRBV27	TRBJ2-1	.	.	CASSPSFGGALRISYEQFF	TGTGCCAGCAGCCCAAGTTTTGGGGGAGCCCTCAGAATAAGTTATGAGCAGTTCTTC
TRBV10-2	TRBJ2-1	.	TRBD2	CASSEGLAGLNEQFF	TGCGCCAGCAGTGAGGGACTAGCGGGTCTCAATGAGCAGTTCTTC
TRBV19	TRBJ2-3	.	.	CASSTPHTGGFTDTQYF	TGTGCCAGTAGTACCCCCCATACCGGGGGCTTCACAGATACGCAGTATTTT
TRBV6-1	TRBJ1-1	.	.	CASSARIEGDTEAFF	TGTGCCAGCAGTGCTAGGATCGAGGGGGACACTGAAGCTTTCTTT
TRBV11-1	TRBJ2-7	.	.	CASSLGRDSSYEQYF	TGTGCCAGCAGCTTAGGGCGGGACAGCTCCTACGAGCAGTACTTC
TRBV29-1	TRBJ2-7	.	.	CSVEFGGPSYEQYF	TGCAGCGTTGAATTCGGGGGGCCCTCCTACGAGCAGTACTTC
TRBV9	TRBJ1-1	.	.	CASSVSAGTEEAFF	TGTGCCAGCAGCGTATCCGCCGGGACGGAGGAAGCTTTCTTT
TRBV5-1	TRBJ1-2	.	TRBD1	CASSVTGTGYTF	TGCGCCAGCAGCGTGACAGGGACCGGCTACACCTTC
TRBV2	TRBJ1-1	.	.	CASSDQGITEAFF	TGTGCCAGCAGTGACCAGGGGATCACTGAAGCTTTCTTT